The rows below give T cell receptor beta chains drawn from one sample of a study of cytomegalovirus exposure and HLA in healthy donors. Sequencing used immunoSEQ multiplex PCR; TCRdb keeps in-frame clones, though not all of them. Altogether around 130,000 clones are present, around four fifths being singletons, with the ten largest covering 5% to 6.5%. Material for sequencing was PBMCs. These receptors all stem from a man aged 30-40 years in good health and CMV-seronegative. CDR3s include the opening cysteine and the closing phenylalanine or tryptophan. The D gene is left open where the match is weak. Expanded clones are given a class, and other clones once, few, many or no size at all.

D | J | V | size | DNA | CDR3
NA | TRBJ2-7 | TRBV21-1 | NA | TGTGCCAGCAGCCATCCCGGGACTAGCGGGGAGCAGTACTTC | CASSHPGTSGEQYF
TRBD1 | TRBJ2-7 | TRBV5-6 | once | TGTGCCAGCAGCGCTCCCCGGGACAGGGGAATCTACGAGCAGTACTTC | CASSAPRDRGIYEQYF
TRBD2 | TRBJ2-3 | TRBV5-1 | once | TGCGCCAGCGAGCGGGGGGACCCGACAGATACGCAGTATTTT | CASERGDPTDTQYF
NA | TRBJ2-3 | TRBV4-1 | NA | TGCGCCAGCAGCCAATCCCGGTCTGTCACAGATACGCAGTATTTT | CASSQSRSVTDTQYF
NA | TRBJ1-1 | TRBV19 | NA | TGTGCCAGTAGTATAGGAGGGAACACTGAAGCTTTCTTT | CASSIGGNTEAFF
TRBD1 | TRBJ2-2 | TRBV5-4 | once | TGTGCCAGCAGCCAGGGACAGGGGGTTCGGGGGGAGCTGTTTTTT | CASSQGQGVRGELFF
TRBD1 | TRBJ2-5 | TRBV14 | once | TGTGCCAGCAGCCAAGGACAGGGGGCCGGGACCCAGTACTTC | CASSQGQGAGTQYF
TRBD1 | TRBJ1-2 | TRBV19 | few | TGTGCCAGTACCCGACAGGGGACTAACTATGGCTACACCTTC | CASTRQGTNYGYTF
NA | TRBJ1-2 | TRBV7-9 | NA | TGTGCCAGCAGCTTAGCGCCAGATGGCTACACCTTC | CASSLAPDGYTF
TRBD1 | TRBJ2-1 | TRBV14 | NA | TGTGCCAGCAGCCAGAGGGACAGGGAGACCTACAATGAGCAGTTCTTC | CASSQRDRETYNEQFF
TRBD1 | TRBJ2-3 | TRBV23-1 | NA | TGCGCCAGCAGTCACGCGCACAAAATGGGACAGTCTAGCACAGATACGCAGTATTTT | CASSHAHKMGQSSTDTQYF
TRBD1 | TRBJ1-2 | TRBV4-2 | NA | TGTGCCAGCAGCCAAGATAGCGAGGGGGCGCGGAATGGCTACACCTTC | CASSQDSEGARNGYTF
NA | TRBJ1-5 | TRBV30 | NA | TGTGCCTGGGCGACAGATAGCAATCAGCCCCAGCATTTT | CAWATDSNQPQHF
TRBD1 | TRBJ1-2 | TRBV7-9 | NA | TGTGCCAGCAGCTCGACAGGGACCGAACCTACCTATGGCTACACCTTC | CASSSTGTEPTYGYTF
TRBD2 | TRBJ2-1 | TRBV11-2 | NA | TGTGCCAGCAGCCCCGGACTAGCGGGGTACGAGCAGTTCTTC | CASSPGLAGYEQFF
TRBD2 | TRBJ2-3 | TRBV19 | NA | TGTGCCAGTAGTATTGGCGGGAGTAGTGATACGCAGTATTTT | CASSIGGSSDTQYF
NA | TRBJ1-1 | TRBV11-2 | NA | TGTGCCAGCAGCCCTCGACAGGAGAACACTGAAGCTTTCTTT | CASSPRQENTEAFF
TRBD2 | TRBJ2-5 | TRBV19 | once | TGTGCCAGTAGGGTAGCGGGAACGGAGACCCAGTACTTC | CASRVAGTETQYF
TRBD2 | TRBJ2-7 | TRBV5-1 | NA | TGCGCCAGCAGTCGAAGCGGGAGGTGGACCTACGAGCAGTACTTC | CASSRSGRWTYEQYF
TRBD2 | TRBJ2-3 | TRBV28 | NA | TGTGCCACCCACGGGGCTAGCGGGAGTCGGGATACGCAGTATTTT | CATHGASGSRDTQYF
NA | TRBJ1-2 | TRBV29-1 | NA | TGCAGCGTTGGGGCTTGGGAGAATAAGCGATACTATGGCTACACCTTC | CSVGAWENKRYYGYTF
TRBD2 | TRBJ2-1 | TRBV7-3 | NA | TGTGCCAGCACTACTCTTTCTAGCGGGGGCAATGAGCAGTTCTTC | CASTTLSSGGNEQFF
TRBD1 | TRBJ2-5 | TRBV5-4 | NA | TGTGCCAGCAGCTTGGGTGCGACAGGGGTGGGGGAGACCCAGTACTTC | CASSLGATGVGETQYF
NA | TRBJ2-1 | TRBV28 | NA | TGTGCCAGCAGTAATATAGGCGCGGGAAACTACAATGAGCAGTTCTTC | CASSNIGAGNYNEQFF
TRBD1 | TRBJ1-6 | TRBV2 | NA | TGTGCCAGCAGGTGGGGACAGGGTTATTCACCCCTCCACTTT | CASRWGQGYSPLHF
TRBD1 | TRBJ1-1 | TRBV6-4 | NA | TGTGCCAGCAGTGCCCAGGGGGAAGGCACTGAAGCTTTCTTT | CASSAQGEGTEAFF
NA | TRBJ1-5 | TRBV10-2 | NA | TGCGCCAGCAGTGGAAACAGGGATCAGCCCCAGCATTTT | CASSGNRDQPQHF
NA | TRBJ2-5 | TRBV4-3 | NA | TGCGCCAGCAGTCCCAGGGTAGGCGAGACCCAGTACTTC | CASSPRVGETQYF
TRBD1 | TRBJ2-5 | TRBV4-1 | NA | TGCGCCAGCAGCCGGTCGGGGACAGTCCAAGAGACCCAGTACTTC | CASSRSGTVQETQYF
TRBD1 | TRBJ1-4 | TRBV4-1 | NA | TGCGCCAGCAGCCAAATGGGACAGGGGGGAAGGGAAAAACTGTTTTTT | CASSQMGQGGREKLFF
NA | TRBJ1-2 | TRBV28 | few | TGTGCCAGCAGCCCCGCCGGGACTAACTATGGCTACACCTTC | CASSPAGTNYGYTF
TRBD2 | TRBJ2-2 | TRBV4-3 | NA | TGCGCCAGCAGCCAAGATCCAGCGGGAGGGTCGGGGGAGCTGTTTTTT | CASSQDPAGGSGELFF
NA | TRBJ2-2 | TRBV7-6 | NA | TGTGCCAGCAGAGCCGGAGGGTCCACCGGGGAGCTGTTTTTT | CASRAGGSTGELFF
NA | TRBJ1-2 | TRBV5-8 | NA | TGTGCCAGCAGCTTGGGACAGGACTTAAACTATGGCTACACCTTC | CASSLGQDLNYGYTF
NA | TRBJ1-2 | TRBV5-4 | NA | TGTGCCAGCAGCGTGACCAGGGTGAAGGACTATGGCTACACCTTC | CASSVTRVKDYGYTF
NA | TRBJ2-7 | TRBV7-2 | NA | TGTGCCAGCAGCGTTGGACTACTTGAGGAGCAGTACTTC | CASSVGLLEEQYF
TRBD2 | TRBJ2-3 | TRBV4-2 | NA | TGTGCCAGCAGCCAAAAAAGGGGGGTAGCGGGGGGTACAGATACGCAGTATTTT | CASSQKRGVAGGTDTQYF
NA | TRBJ2-6 | TRBV27 | NA | TGTGCCAGCAGTTTATTTAGCGGGGCCAACGTCCTGACTTTC | CASSLFSGANVLTF
NA | TRBJ2-2 | TRBV2 | NA | TGTGCCAGCAGGGGGAGTAGGACCGGGGAGCTGTTTTTT | CASRGSRTGELFF
TRBD1 | TRBJ1-1 | TRBV6-6 | NA | TGTGCCACCAGGGACAGAATGAACACTGAAGCTTTCTTT | CATRDRMNTEAFF
NA | TRBJ2-7 | TRBV6-1 | NA | TGTGCCAGCAGTCAGGCTCACAGCTCCTACGAGCAGTACTTC | CASSQAHSSYEQYF
TRBD1 | TRBJ2-7 | TRBV30 | NA | TGTGCCTGGAGTGCGGAGACAGGGAGCCACGAGCAGTACTTC | CAWSAETGSHEQYF
NA | TRBJ1-2 | TRBV27 | NA | TGTGCCAGCAGCCTTTTACAGGACCGACCATATGGCTACACCTTC | CASSLLQDRPYGYTF
NA | TRBJ2-1 | TRBV25-1 | NA | TGTGCCAGCAGTGATGCGGGATACTACAATGAGCAGTTCTTC | CASSDAGYYNEQFF
NA | TRBJ1-4 | TRBV7-9 | NA | TGTGCCAGCAGCTTGGGTGGGCAGACGTCTAATGAAAAACTGTTTTTT | CASSLGGQTSNEKLFF
NA | TRBJ1-1 | TRBV5-1 | few | TGCGCCAGCAAAACGGGGTGGGTTTCTGGTGAAGCTTTCTTT | CASKTGWVSGEAFF
TRBD1 | TRBJ1-6 | TRBV2 | NA | TGTGCCAGCAGAGACAGGGCAAATTCACCCCTCCACTTT | CASRDRANSPLHF
NA | TRBJ1-2 | TRBV28 | NA | TGTGCCAGCAGTTTATCTGGGGGCGGGGGCTACACCTTC | CASSLSGGGGYTF
NA | TRBJ1-2 | TRBV11-2 | NA | TGTGCCAGCAGCCGGGTCAGTCAGGGGACCCAGTCCTTC | CASSRVSQGTQSF
TRBD1 | TRBJ2-7 | TRBV2 | NA | TGTGCCAGCAGCCAACGACAGGGGCGAGAGCAGTACTTC | CASSQRQGREQYF
TRBD2 | TRBJ2-2 | TRBV7-6 | NA | TGTGCCAGCAGCACGGGACTAGCGGGAGTATTCGGGGAGCTGTTTTTT | CASSTGLAGVFGELFF
NA | TRBJ1-2 | TRBV29-1 | NA | TGCAGCGTTGAGTGGGGCGGGGGTAAGAGTATCCTCACCTTC | CSVEWGGGKSILTF